This T cell receptor (beta chain) was sequenced for a study of control samples from healthy donors and cancer patients. Germline V lookup: CDR1 SEHNR, CDR2 FQNEAQ (reference sequence). CDR3 length equals 18 residues. Trimming left V 5 bases short and J 9 bases short, with 26 bases between. Sequencing was performed with immunoSEQ multiplex PCR; in TCRdb, only in-frame clones are kept and a portion is missing. In the table there are 120,000 or so clones, just over 90% of which are singletons. The rearrangement joins TRBV7-9 to TRBJ2-6; D gene uncertain. Sequenced: PBMCs. The origin of this receptor is a man aged 50-60 years with head and neck cancer. The CDR3 protein is CASSQSDGGIMSFNVLTF. The CDR3 DNA sequence: TGTGCCAGCAGCCAATCGGACGGTGGAATCATGAGCTTCAACGTCCTGACTTTC.